Described below is a single TCR beta chain sequence and its context. The record originates from a study of blood T cell repertoires in COVID-19. Study-level background: The United States, Italy and Spain provided the acute and convalescent COVID-19 samples.

V gave up 1 base and J gave up 5 bases; unmatched junction bases: 4. The CDR3 totals 16 residues. Germline-derived CDR1 and CDR2 are SGHTA and FQGTGA. In the study's own analysis: Reference gene primer amplification gave nucleated cell count estimates. Profiling relied on immunoSEQ multiplex PCR, and the TCRdb table lists in-frame clones only, not all of them. V, J and clone size are taken as reported in that table, and D and trimming were inferred from the DNA itself. The sample lists about 250,000 clones, 65% to 85% seen once, with approximately 4.7% in the top ten. The V gene is TRBV7-3, the J gene TRBJ2-1; 11 bases map to TRBD1. Sequences were obtained from peripheral blood. The receptor comes from a man aged 50-60 years with active or convalescent COVID-19. CDR3 amino acids: CASSLRGTGGNNEQFF. CDR3 DNA: TGTGCCAGCAGCTTAAGGGGGACAGGGGGAAACAATGAGCAGTTCTTC. The whole variable domain, filled in from reference TRBV7-3 and TRBJ2-1, reads GAGVSQTPSNKVTEKGKYVELRCDPISGHTALYWYRQSLGQGPEFLIYFQGTGAADDSGLPNDRFFAVRPEGSVSTLKIQRTERGDSAVYLCASSLRGTGGNNEQFFGPGTRLTVL.